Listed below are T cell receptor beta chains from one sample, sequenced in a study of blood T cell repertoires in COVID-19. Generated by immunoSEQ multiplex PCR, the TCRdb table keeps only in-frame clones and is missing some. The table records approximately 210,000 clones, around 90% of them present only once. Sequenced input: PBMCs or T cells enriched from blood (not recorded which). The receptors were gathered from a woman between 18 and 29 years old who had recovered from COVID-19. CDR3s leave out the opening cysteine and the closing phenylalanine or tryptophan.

CDR3 protein: ASSPLGGKYNEQF; J gene: TRBJ2-1; V gene: TRBV27
CDR3 protein: AISASTSYTGELF; J gene: TRBJ2-2; V gene: TRBV10-3
CDR3 protein: ASSYSRSSYEQY; J gene: TRBJ2-7; V gene: TRBV6-5
CDR3 protein: ASSLTGVISYNSPLH; J gene: TRBJ1-6; V gene: TRBV9
CDR3 protein: AWSIQGGTEAF; J gene: TRBJ1-1; V gene: TRBV30
CDR3 protein: SVPREGTDTQY; J gene: TRBJ2-3; V gene: TRBV29-1
CDR3 protein: ASSLGGTPNEKLF; J gene: TRBJ1-4; V gene: TRBV5-1
CDR3 protein: ASSTIPGQGYL; J gene: TRBJ1-1; V gene: TRBV9
CDR3 protein: ASSPVESDYGYT; J gene: TRBJ1-2; V gene: TRBV18
CDR3 protein: ASRPGLAPDTQY; J gene: TRBJ2-3; V gene: TRBV2
CDR3 protein: ASSVDSSTDTQY; J gene: TRBJ2-3; V gene: TRBV9
CDR3 protein: ASSLPPGAGNQPQH; J gene: TRBJ1-5; V gene: TRBV28
CDR3 protein: AWSVANNSPLH; J gene: TRBJ1-6; V gene: TRBV30
CDR3 protein: ASSLARGANEKLF; J gene: TRBJ1-4; V gene: TRBV5-4
CDR3 protein: ASSSRTGTAGEAF; J gene: TRBJ1-1; V gene: TRBV13
CDR3 protein: ASSPDFTGELF; J gene: TRBJ2-2; V gene: TRBV10-1
CDR3 protein: ASSQPRDRGDSPLH; J gene: TRBJ1-6; V gene: TRBV3-1/TRBV3-2
CDR3 protein: AGGEETQY; J gene: TRBJ2-5; V gene: TRBV30
CDR3 protein: SAVAWETQY; J gene: TRBJ2-5; V gene: TRBV20-1
CDR3 protein: ASSEWSADYGYT; J gene: TRBJ1-2; V gene: TRBV10-2
CDR3 protein: ASSLHAQGAYGYT; J gene: TRBJ1-2; V gene: TRBV6-5
CDR3 protein: ASSQGGNQPQH; J gene: TRBJ1-5; V gene: TRBV4-1
CDR3 protein: ASSLSGGASDEQF; J gene: TRBJ2-1; V gene: TRBV9
CDR3 protein: ASSLLRVAYEQY; J gene: TRBJ2-7; V gene: TRBV28
CDR3 protein: ASPGQITPYSNQPQH; J gene: TRBJ1-5; V gene: TRBV5-1
CDR3 protein: ASSLPGQPQH; J gene: TRBJ1-5; V gene: TRBV11-2
CDR3 protein: AWIQGRQTNEKLF; J gene: TRBJ1-4; V gene: TRBV30
CDR3 protein: ASARGGPAKNIQY; J gene: TRBJ2-4; V gene: TRBV10-1
CDR3 protein: ASSLGQDLFGGYT; J gene: TRBJ1-2; V gene: TRBV5-4
CDR3 protein: ASSYSDRGRGQPQH; J gene: TRBJ1-5; V gene: TRBV6-5
CDR3 protein: ASSLSRVPGELF; J gene: TRBJ2-2; V gene: TRBV27
CDR3 protein: ASSSSGTSGREQY; J gene: TRBJ2-7; V gene: TRBV27
CDR3 protein: ASSPRQSNYEQY; J gene: TRBJ2-7; V gene: TRBV5-1
CDR3 protein: ASSQPGTGVRETQY; J gene: TRBJ2-5; V gene: TRBV5-4
CDR3 protein: ASSLVRQGKGNTIY; J gene: TRBJ1-3; V gene: TRBV7-9
CDR3 protein: AISGLAGDNEQF; J gene: TRBJ2-1; V gene: TRBV10-3
CDR3 protein: ASRDSLGGASTDTQY; J gene: TRBJ2-3; V gene: TRBV28
CDR3 protein: ATSNGNSNQPQH; J gene: TRBJ1-5; V gene: TRBV24-1
CDR3 protein: ASSLLGVRGGQPQH; J gene: TRBJ1-5; V gene: TRBV18
CDR3 protein: ASSQFGEGYNEQF; J gene: TRBJ2-1; V gene: TRBV11-1
CDR3 protein: ASSLGGTSGTDTQY; J gene: TRBJ2-3; V gene: TRBV5-1